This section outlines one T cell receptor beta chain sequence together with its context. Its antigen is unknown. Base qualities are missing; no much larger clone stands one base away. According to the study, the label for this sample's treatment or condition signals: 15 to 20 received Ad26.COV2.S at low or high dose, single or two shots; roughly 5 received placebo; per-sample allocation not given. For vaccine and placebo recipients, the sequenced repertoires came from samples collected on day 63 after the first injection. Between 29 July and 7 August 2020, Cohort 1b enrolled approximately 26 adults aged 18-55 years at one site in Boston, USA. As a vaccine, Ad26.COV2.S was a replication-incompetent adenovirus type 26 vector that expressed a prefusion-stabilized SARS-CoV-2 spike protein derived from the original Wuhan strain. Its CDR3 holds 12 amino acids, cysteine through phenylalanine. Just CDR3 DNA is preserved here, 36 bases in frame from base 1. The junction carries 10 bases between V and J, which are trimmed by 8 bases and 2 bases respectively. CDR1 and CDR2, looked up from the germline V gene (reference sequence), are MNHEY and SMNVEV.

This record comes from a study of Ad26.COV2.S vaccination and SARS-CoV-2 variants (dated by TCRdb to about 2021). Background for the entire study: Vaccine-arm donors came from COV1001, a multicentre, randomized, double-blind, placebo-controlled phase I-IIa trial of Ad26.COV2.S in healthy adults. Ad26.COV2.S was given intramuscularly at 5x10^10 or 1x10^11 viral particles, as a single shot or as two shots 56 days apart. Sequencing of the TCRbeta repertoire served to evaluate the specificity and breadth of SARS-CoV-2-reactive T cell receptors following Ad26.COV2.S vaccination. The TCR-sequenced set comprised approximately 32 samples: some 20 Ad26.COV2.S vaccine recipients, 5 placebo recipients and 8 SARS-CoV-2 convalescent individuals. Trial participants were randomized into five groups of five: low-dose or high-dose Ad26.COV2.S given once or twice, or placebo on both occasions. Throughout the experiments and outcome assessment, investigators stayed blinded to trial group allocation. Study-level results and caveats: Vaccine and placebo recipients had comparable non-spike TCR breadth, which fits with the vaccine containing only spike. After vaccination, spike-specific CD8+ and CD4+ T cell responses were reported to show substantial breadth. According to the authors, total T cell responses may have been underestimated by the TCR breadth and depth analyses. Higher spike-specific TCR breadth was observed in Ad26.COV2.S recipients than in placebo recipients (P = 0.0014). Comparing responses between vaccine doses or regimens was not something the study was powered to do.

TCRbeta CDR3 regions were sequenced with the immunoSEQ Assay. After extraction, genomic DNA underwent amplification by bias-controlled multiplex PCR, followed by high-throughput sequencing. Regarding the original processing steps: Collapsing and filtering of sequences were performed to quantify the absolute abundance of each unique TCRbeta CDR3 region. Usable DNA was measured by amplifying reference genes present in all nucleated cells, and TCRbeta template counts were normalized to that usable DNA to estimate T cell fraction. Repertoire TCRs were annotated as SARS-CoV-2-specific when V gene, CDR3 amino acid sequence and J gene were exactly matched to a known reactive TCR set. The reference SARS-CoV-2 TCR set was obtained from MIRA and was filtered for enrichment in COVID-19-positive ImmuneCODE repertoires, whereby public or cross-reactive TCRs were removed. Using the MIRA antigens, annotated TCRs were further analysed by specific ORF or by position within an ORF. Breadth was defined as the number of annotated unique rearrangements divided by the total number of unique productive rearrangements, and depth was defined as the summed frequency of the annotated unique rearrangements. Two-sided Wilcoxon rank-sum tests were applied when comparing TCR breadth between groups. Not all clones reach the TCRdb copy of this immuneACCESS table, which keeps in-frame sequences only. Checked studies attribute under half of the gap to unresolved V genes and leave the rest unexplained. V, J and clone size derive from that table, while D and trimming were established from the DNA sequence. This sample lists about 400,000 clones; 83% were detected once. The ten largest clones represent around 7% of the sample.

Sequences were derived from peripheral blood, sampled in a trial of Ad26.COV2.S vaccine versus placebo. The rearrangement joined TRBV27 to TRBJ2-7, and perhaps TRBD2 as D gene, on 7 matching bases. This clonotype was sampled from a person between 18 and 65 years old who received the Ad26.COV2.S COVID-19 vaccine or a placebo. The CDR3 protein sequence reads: CASRGGAYEQYF. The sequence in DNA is TGTGCCAGCCGAGGGGGGGCCTACGAGCAGTACTTC.